These 21 T cell receptor beta chains originate from one sample sequenced in a study of Tregs in tolerant kidney transplant recipients. Profiling relied on immunoSEQ multiplex PCR, and the TCRdb table lists in-frame clones only, not all of them. The sample has roughly 250,000 clones, around 82% seen once. Sequences were obtained from CD4+ T cells from blood. The receptors stem from a human donor in good health.

The gene calls are TRBV5-1 and TRBJ2-5; 9 bases are a match to TRBD1. CDR1 is SGHRS and CDR2 is YFSETQ in the germline V gene. The CDR3 loop spans 15 amino acids. V lost 4 bases, J lost 4 bases, and 8 bases stayed unmatched. CDR3 sequence: CASSGTGTGLETQYF. The CDR3 bases are TGCGCCAGCAGCGGAACCGGGACAGGGTTAGAGACCCAGTACTTC.

The chain is built from TRBV10-1 and TRBJ2-7, with TRBD2 matching 11 bases. Germline assignment: CDR1 WNHNN and CDR2 SYGVQD (reference sequence). The V gene end was trimmed by 6 bases and the J gene end by 3 bases; junction bases not matched to a gene: 10. The CDR3 has 16 amino acids. As DNA, the CDR3 is TGCGCCAGCAGACCCACCGGGACTAGCGGAAGCTACGAGCAGTACTTC. It codes for CASRPTGTSGSYEQYF.

The chain uses TRBV18 and TRBJ1-2; weak D call: TRBD1 (5 bases). The germline gives CDR1 KGHSH, CDR2 LQKENI. This CDR3 is 15 amino acids long. The germline V and J ends were trimmed by 3 bases and 6 bases, with 17 bases remaining between them. CDR3 region: CASSPEQVSIDGYTF. The CDR3 DNA reads TGTGCCAGCTCACCTGAACAGGTCTCCATTGATGGCTACACCTTC.

V usage is TRBV6-9 and J usage is TRBJ2-2; unclear D gene. Germline CDR1 MNHGY, CDR2 SVAAGI. This CDR3 comprises 13 residues. Trimming took 8 bases from V and 5 from J, leaving 12 bases between them. CDR3 sequence: CASAKTVTGELFF. In nucleotides, the CDR3 is TGTGCCAGCGCCAAAACAGTAACCGGGGAGCTGTTTTTT.

This chain links TRBV10-2 with TRBJ1-2; 7 positions match TRBD1. The J segment lost 0 bases and the V segment lost 8 bases, leaving 12 bases of the junction unmatched. CDR1 and CDR2 from the germline V gene are WSHSY and SAAADI. The CDR3 sequence is 16 residues long. DNA for the CDR3: TGCGCCAGCCTGGGACAGAAGGGGCGAGCTAACTATGGCTACACCTTC. It codes for CASLGQKGRANYGYTF.

V is TRBV5-1 and J is TRBJ1-2, with a tentative D call TRBD1 (5 bases). This CDR3 is built from 15 residues. Germline V lookup: CDR1 SGHRS, CDR2 YFSETQ. Trimming shortened V by 4 bases and J by 5 bases, and 18 bases separated the two germline ends. The CDR3 DNA reads TGCGCCAGCAGCGTCGGGGCAGGGATAGAATATGGCTACACCTTC. Protein product: CASSVGAGIEYGYTF.

The gene calls are TRBV7-2 and TRBJ1-5; the D is unclear. CDR1 is SGHTA and CDR2 is FQGNSA in the germline V gene. V was shortened by 5 bases and J by 5 bases, with 13 bases between the two germline ends. There are 14 residues in the CDR3. CDR3 residues: CASSRWADDQPQHF. Written as DNA, the CDR3 is TGTGCCAGCAGCCGATGGGCCGATGATCAGCCCCAGCATTTT.

The chain has TRBV18 and TRBJ1-2; tentatively, D is TRBD1 (6 bases). V dropped 3 bases and J dropped 6 bases, with 11 bases sitting between them. CDR1 KGHSH and CDR2 LQKENI come from the germline V gene. The CDR3 consists of 13 residues. For the CDR3, the DNA is TGTGCCAGCTCACCGTCAGGGGCCAATGGCTACACCTTC. Residues: CASSPSGANGYTF.

This clone is a singleton in its sample. The chain is built from TRBV15 and TRBJ1-3; no clear D gene. The length of the CDR3 is 15 residues. Trimming removed 1 base from V and 2 bases from J, with 9 bases in between. Germline values: CDR1 LNHNV, CDR2 YYDKDF (reference sequence). CDR3 DNA: TGTGCCACCAGCAGAGGTGGGGAAACTGGAAACACCATATATTTT. It is translated as CATSRGGETGNTIYF.

Written as DNA, the CDR3 is TGTGCCAGCAGCCTAGGAGTCCAATTGGAGCAGTACTTC. Encoded protein: CASSLGVQLEQYF. The chain recombines TRBV6-1 with TRBJ2-7; D is undetermined. The CDR3 length is 13 residues. Trimming pared 6 bases from V and 7 bases from J, leaving 16 bases between. The V gene's germline CDR1 is MNHNS and CDR2 SASEGT.

V gene TRBV5-4 combines with J gene TRBJ2-7, with D possibly being TRBD1 or TRBD2 (7 bases each). The germline V gene encodes CDR1 SGHNT and CDR2 YYREEE (reference sequence). V was clipped by 2 bases and J by 7 bases, with 19 bases between them. There are 15 residues in the CDR3. DNA for the CDR3: TGTGCCAGCAGCTTATTAGCGGGCCAGGGGGAAGAGCAGTACTTC. The encoded protein is CASSLLAGQGEEQYF.

The chain joins TRBV7-2 to TRBJ2-2; D is possibly TRBD1 or TRBD2 (6 bases each). This CDR3 has 17 residues. Germline-derived CDR1 and CDR2 are SGHTA and FQGNSA. V was shortened by 2 bases and J by 2 bases, with 15 bases between the two germline ends. The CDR3 is CASSLRWGALNTGELFF. For the CDR3, the DNA is TGTGCCAGCAGCTTAAGATGGGGGGCACTTAACACCGGGGAGCTGTTTTTT.

The chain joins TRBV7-3 to TRBJ1-1; 7 nucleotides agree with TRBD1. With 5 bases clipped from V and 1 base from J, the junction kept 7 bases outside the gene matches. This CDR3 is 15 amino acids long. Germline V CDR1 and CDR2: SGHTA, FQGTGA. In nucleotides, the CDR3 is TGTGCCAGCAGCCCGACGACAGGGACGAACACTGAAGCTTTCTTT. It yields the protein CASSPTTGTNTEAFF.

The chain employs TRBV5-5 and TRBJ1-2, with D maybe TRBD1 (5 bases). In germline, CDR1 is SGHKS, CDR2 YYEKEE (reference sequence). Trimming removed 0 bases from V and 6 bases from J, with 24 bases in between. This CDR3 comprises 18 residues. As DNA, the CDR3 is TGTGCCAGCAGCTTGGAAGCGAGAGGGATGGGGCTATACGATGGCTACACCTTC. Translation: CASSLEARGMGLYDGYTF. The full variable domain, rest sourced from reference TRBV5-5 and TRBJ1-2, is DAGVTQSPTHLIKTRGQQVTLRCSPISGHKSVSWYQQVLGQGPQFIFQYYEKEERGRGNFPDRFSARQFPNYSSELNVNALLLGDSALYLCASSLEARGMGLYDGYTFGSGTRLTVV.

The chain combines TRBV6-1 with TRBJ2-1, with D uncertain. The germline CDR1 and CDR2 sequences are MNHNS and SASEGT. The CDR3 is made up of 12 amino acids. The ends were cut back, 3 bases at V and 10 bases at J, with 10 bases in the middle. CDR3 DNA sequence: TGTGCCAGCAGTGATCTCCGGGCCGAGCAGTTCTTC. Translated, it gives CASSDLRAEQFF.

The chain uses TRBV5-1 and TRBJ2-5; possibly TRBD2 for D (5 bases). CDR1 and CDR2 (germline): SGHRS, YFSETQ. Deletions cut 0 bases from V and 1 base from J, with 7 bases between. CDR3 length: 14 amino acids. The CDR3 coding sequence is TGCGCCAGCAGCTTGGGTAGCGCCCAAGAGACCCAGTACTTC. This encodes CASSLGSAQETQYF.

This clone was observed a single time. The rearrangement uses TRBV7-2 and TRBJ2-2; D might be TRBD2 (6 bases). V lost 7 bases, J lost 5 bases, and 20 bases lay in between. CDR1 and CDR2 (germline): SGHTA, FQGNSA. The CDR3 consists of 16 residues. The CDR3 sequence: CASTPRGNPGTGELFF. The CDR3, as DNA: TGTGCCAGCACCCCCCGCGGGAACCCTGGGACCGGGGAGCTGTTTTTT.

The chain carries TRBV9 and TRBJ2-1, with 8 bases fitting TRBD2. J gave up 0 bases and V 4 bases, and 15 bases lay outside the gene matches. This CDR3 has 19 amino acids. The germline CDR1 and CDR2 sequences are SGDLS and YYNGEE. CDR3: CASSPGLAGVSSSYNEQFF. Here the CDR3 DNA reads TGTGCCAGCAGCCCAGGGCTAGCGGGTGTTTCAAGCTCCTACAATGAGCAGTTCTTC.

V gene TRBV5-1 combines with J gene TRBJ2-1, with 7 nucleotides matching TRBD1. Per the germline V gene, CDR1 is SGHRS and CDR2 is YFSETQ. J gave up 4 bases and V 4 bases, and 8 bases lay outside the gene matches. The CDR3 is 15 amino acids. The CDR3 region has the DNA TGCGCCAGCAGCCTCTCCGGGACAGCATACAATGAGCAGTTCTTC. Its protein product is CASSLSGTAYNEQFF. Variable domain in full (rest from reference TRBV5-1 and TRBJ2-1): KAGVTQTPRYLIKTRGQQVTLSCSPISGHRSVSWYQQTPGQGLQFLFEYFSETQRNKGNFPGRFSGRQFSNSRSEMNVSTLELGDSALYLCASSLSGTAYNEQFFGPGTRLTVL.

This chain joins TRBV5-4 and TRBJ2-1; 8 bases match TRBD1. This CDR3 has 18 amino acids. Germline loops: CDR1 SGHNT, CDR2 YYREEE (reference sequence). Trimming removed 0 bases from V and 6 bases from J; junction bases left unmatched: 14. CDR3 bases: TGTGCCAGCAGCTTGGAAATTCGGACAGGGTCCACCTCCAATGAGCAGTTCTTC. Amino acid sequence: CASSLEIRTGSTSNEQFF.

The chain links TRBV11-3 to TRBJ2-3, with 7 bases lining up with TRBD1. The CDR3 has 15 residues. The germline V gene has CDR1 SGHNT and CDR2 YENEEA. Germline trimming cut 1 base from V and 3 bases from J; bases unmatched to any gene: 4. In DNA form, the CDR3 reads TGTGCCAGCAGCTTAGGGAAGACAGGGACAGATACGCAGTATTTT. Translated: CASSLGKTGTDTQYF.